This TCR beta chain was identified in a study of T cell changes during pregnancy in multiple sclerosis. Using immunoSEQ multiplex PCR, the repertoire was profiled, and TCRdb retains in-frame clones only, with some absent. This sample carries roughly 99,000 clones, about nine tenths of them seen once, and the ten largest clones take roughly 0.78%. Germline CDR1 SGHDN, CDR2 FVKESK. The CDR3 is made up of 12 amino acids. V was cut by 3 bases and J by 5 bases, with 7 bases left in between. This material consisted of peripheral blood, taken in the third trimester of pregnancy. This sequence originates from a female donor in good health, enrolled as a control in a pregnancy study. The chain couples TRBV14 to TRBJ1-2; weak D call: TRBD1 (5 bases). The CDR3 DNA reads TGTGCCAGCAGCCAGGGGCTTTATGGCTACACCTTC. This encodes CASSQGLYGYTF. Full variable domain (outside the CDR3, taken from reference TRBV14 and TRBJ1-2): EAGVTQFPSHSVIEKGQTVTLRCDPISGHDNLYWYRRVMGKEIKFLLHFVKESKQDESGMPNNRFLAERTGGTYSTLKVQPAELEDSGVYFCASSQGLYGYTFGSGTRLTVV.